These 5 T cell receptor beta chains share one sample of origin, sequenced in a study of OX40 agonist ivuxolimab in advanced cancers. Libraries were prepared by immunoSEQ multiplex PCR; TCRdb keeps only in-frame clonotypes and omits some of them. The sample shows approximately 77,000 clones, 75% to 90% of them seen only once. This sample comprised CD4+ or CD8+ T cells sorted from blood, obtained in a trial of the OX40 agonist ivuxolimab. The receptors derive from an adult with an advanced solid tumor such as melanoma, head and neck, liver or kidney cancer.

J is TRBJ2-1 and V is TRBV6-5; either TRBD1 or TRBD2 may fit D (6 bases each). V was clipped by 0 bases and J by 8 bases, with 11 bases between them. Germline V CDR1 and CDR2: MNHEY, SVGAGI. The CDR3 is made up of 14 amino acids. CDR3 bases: TGTGCCAGCAGTTACTCAACAGGGACTGATGAGCAGTTCTTC. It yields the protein CASSYSTGTDEQFF.

CDR3 region: CASSLTSSGANVLTF. The DNA of the CDR3 is TGCGCCAGCAGCTTAACGAGCTCTGGGGCCAACGTCCTGACTTTC. The chain joins TRBV5-1 to TRBJ2-6; unclear D gene. The CDR3 has 15 amino acids. Trimming took 2 bases from V and 0 from J, leaving 6 bases between them. Germline lookup yields CDR1 SGHRS and CDR2 YFSETQ.

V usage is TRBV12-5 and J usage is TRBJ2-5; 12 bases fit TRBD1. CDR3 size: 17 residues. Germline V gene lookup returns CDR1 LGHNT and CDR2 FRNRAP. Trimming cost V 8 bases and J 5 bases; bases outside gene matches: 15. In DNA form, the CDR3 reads TGTGCTAGTAGCCCCTACCCGGGACAGGGGGCTGGGGAGACCCAGTACTTC. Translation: CASSPYPGQGAGETQYF.

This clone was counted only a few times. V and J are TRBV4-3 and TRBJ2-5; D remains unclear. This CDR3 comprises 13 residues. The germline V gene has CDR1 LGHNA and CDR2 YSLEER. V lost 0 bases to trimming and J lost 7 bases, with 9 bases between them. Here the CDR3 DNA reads TGCGCCAGCAGCCAAGACACGGGTGGGACCCAGTACTTC. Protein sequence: CASSQDTGGTQYF.

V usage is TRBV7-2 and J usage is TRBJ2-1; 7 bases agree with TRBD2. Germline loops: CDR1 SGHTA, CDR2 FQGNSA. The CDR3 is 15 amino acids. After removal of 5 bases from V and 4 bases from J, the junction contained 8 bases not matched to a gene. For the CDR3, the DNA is TGTGCCAGCAGCGACGGCGGGGGACTTTACAATGAGCAGTTCTTC. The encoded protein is CASSDGGGLYNEQFF.